One sample yielded the 28 T cell receptor beta chains listed below, sequenced in a study of response to subunit inactivated influenza vaccine. TCRdb fed the RT-PCR reads into MiXCR, producing one record per CDR3 protein. The table shows about 520,000 distinct CDR3 sequences, with over 25% occurring only once. The starting material was CD4+ T cells sorted from PBMCs, obtained around 5 days after vaccination. The source is a middle-aged man who received an inactivated influenza vaccine.

The genes are TRBV28 and TRBJ2-7; D might be TRBD1 or TRBD2, each matching 5 bases. The germline V gene encodes CDR1 MDHEN and CDR2 SYDVKM. The CDR3 has 19 residues. Between the trimmed V and J ends, which lost 10 bases and 0 bases, there was a span of 31 bases. The CDR3 protein is CATTSTLGDMRGSSYEQYF. CDR3 nucleotide sequence: TGTGCCACTACCTCGACCCTGGGGGATATGAGGGGTAGCTCCTACGAGCAGTACTTC.

J is TRBJ1-1 and V is TRBV27, with D possibly matching TRBD1 (5 bases). V lost 2 bases and J 0 bases, leaving 16 bases between the germline ends. In germline, CDR1 is MNHEY, CDR2 SMNVEV (reference sequence). The length of the CDR3 is 17 residues. The CDR3 DNA follows: TGTGCCAGCAGTTTAAAGGGGATAGGGGTCCTGAACACTGAAGCTTTCTTT. Its protein is CASSLKGIGVLNTEAFF.

V and J are TRBV5-6 and TRBJ2-5; TRBD1 matches at 8 bases. V dropped 0 bases and J dropped 2; count of bases not matched to a gene: 6. The CDR3 is 16 amino acids. Germline V gene sequence: CDR1 SGHDT, CDR2 YYEEEE. CDR3 DNA: TGTGCCAGCAGCTTGGTTGGGACAGGCTTTCAAGAGACCCAGTACTTC. It translates to CASSLVGTGFQETQYF.

This clonotype was counted once. V and J are TRBV12-3 or TRBV12-4 and TRBJ1-1; 10 bases agree with TRBD1. There are 14 residues in the CDR3. The trim removed 3 bases at V and 5 bases at J, leaving 3 bases unmatched. The CDR3 sequence is CASSLGQGWTEAFF. CDR3 nucleotide sequence: TGTGCCAGCAGTTTGGGACAGGGGTGGACTGAAGCTTTCTTT.

V usage is TRBV9 and J usage is TRBJ2-1; 9 bases are a match to TRBD2. The V gene end was trimmed by 2 bases and the J gene end by 5 bases; junction bases not matched to a gene: 8. The germline V gene encodes CDR1 SGDLS and CDR2 YYNGEE. This CDR3 contains 16 residues. CDR3 residues: CASSVASGAINNEQFF. DNA of the CDR3: TGTGCCAGCAGCGTGGCTAGCGGGGCAATAAACAATGAGCAGTTCTTC.

This clonotype was counted a few times. This chain uses TRBV10-3 with TRBJ1-2; D is unresolved. Germline V gene lookup returns CDR1 ENHRY and CDR2 SYGVKD. The germline V and J ends were trimmed by 2 bases and 5 bases, with 9 bases remaining between them. The CDR3 length is 13 residues. The CDR3 DNA reads TGTGCCATCAGTGAGCCTGACATGTATGGCTACACCTTC. This sequence encodes CAISEPDMYGYTF.

The rearrangement joins TRBV6-6 to TRBJ2-5; TRBD2 might be the D (5 bases). The germline V gene has CDR1 MNHNY and CDR2 SVGAGI (reference sequence). The V and J ends lost 6 bases and 5 bases respectively, with 13 bases between them. The CDR3 spans 13 residues. CDR3 loop: CASRSYGVETQYF. DNA of the CDR3: TGTGCCAGCAGGTCATACGGGGTGGAGACCCAGTACTTC.

In its sample, this clonotype was seen a few times. The V gene is TRBV20-1, the J gene TRBJ2-7; 10 bases fit TRBD2. This CDR3 spans 16 amino acids. CDR1 DFQATT and CDR2 SNEGSKA come from the germline V gene (reference sequence). The ends lost 1 base at V and 0 bases at J; junction bases unmatched: 6. The DNA of the CDR3 is TGCAGTGCTAGAGGACTAGCGGGTTCTCCCTCCTACGAGCAGTACTTC. Translating gives CSARGLAGSPSYEQYF.

V is TRBV11-2 and J is TRBJ2-7; D is uncertain. The CDR3 consists of 13 residues. CDR1 SGHAT and CDR2 FQNNGV come from the germline V gene. Trimming cost V 3 bases and J 6 bases, with 12 bases left between them. The CDR3 spells CASSLSPQTEQYF. The CDR3 DNA reads TGTGCCAGCAGCTTGAGTCCCCAGACCGAGCAGTACTTC.

The chain recombines TRBV5-5 with TRBJ1-5, with D uncertain. Germline lookup yields CDR1 SGHKS and CDR2 YYEKEE (reference sequence). The V end lost 2 bases, the J end lost 3 bases, and 12 bases lay between the germline ends. The CDR3 spans 15 residues. The CDR3 sequence: CASSFGTLFNQPQHF. The CDR3 region has the DNA TGTGCCAGCAGCTTTGGCACCCTTTTCAATCAGCCCCAGCATTTT.

With regard to this clonotype: Without the conserved terminal phenylalanine or tryptophan, this CDR3 likely stems from a read error. No DNA is shown, since the ends of the CDR3 on it are uncertain; the CDR3 is the one TCRdb lists. The chain links TRBV12-3 or TRBV12-4 to TRBJ2-1. The CDR3 contains 11 residues when both ends are counted. The CDR3 sequence is CASSLGYAVHV.

This clonotype occurred a few times. CDR3 bases: TGCGCCAGCAGCTCGCAGGGGTTTGTCACTGAAGCTTTCTTT. Protein sequence: CASSSQGFVTEAFF. The chain carries TRBV5-1 and TRBJ1-1; a possible D gene is TRBD1 (6 bases). CDR1 and CDR2 (germline): SGHRS, YFSETQ. The V gene lost 3 bases and the J gene lost 4 bases, with 13 bases spanning the gap. The CDR3 is 14 residues long.

The chain has TRBV7-2 and TRBJ1-5, with unresolved D. V gave up 0 bases and J gave up 7 bases, with 7 bases separating them. The CDR3 sequence is 13 residues long. Germline CDR1 reads SGHTA; CDR2 reads FQGNSA. The chain's CDR3 is CASSLAGKQPQHF. Written as DNA, the CDR3 is TGTGCCAGCAGCTTAGCCGGGAAACAGCCCCAGCATTTT.

This clonotype was observed a handful of times. The V gene is TRBV6-2 or TRBV6-3, the J gene TRBJ2-7; D ambiguous. This CDR3 contains 14 residues. CDR1 and CDR2 (germline): MNHEY, SVGEGT. V lost 2 bases and J 5 bases, leaving 13 bases between the germline ends. CDR3 loop: CASSYEKGADEQYF. In DNA, the CDR3 is TGTGCCAGCAGTTACGAGAAAGGTGCCGACGAGCAGTACTTC.

This clonotype has a handful of counts. The chain has TRBV5-1 and TRBJ2-2; 9 nucleotides match TRBD1. J lost 7 bases, V lost 4 bases, and 5 bases had no gene match. The CDR3 runs to 14 residues. From germline, CDR1 is SGHRS and CDR2 YFSETQ. The CDR3 spells CASSRTGDGGELFF. The CDR3 DNA is TGCGCCAGCAGCAGGACAGGGGACGGCGGGGAGCTGTTTTTT.

This clonotype occurred many times. V gene TRBV2 combines with J gene TRBJ2-7, with D perhaps matching TRBD1 (5 bases). Trimming shortened V by 5 bases and J by 8 bases, and 19 bases separated the two germline ends. The CDR3 runs to 14 residues. Germline CDR1 is SNHLY and CDR2 is FYNNEI. The CDR3 reads CASSTQGGAPQQYF. Written as DNA, the CDR3 is TGTGCCAGCAGTACCCAGGGCGGCGCCCCCCAGCAGTACTTC.

The rearrangement uses TRBV12-3 or TRBV12-4 and TRBJ2-6; D gene unclear. The CDR3 runs to 13 residues. Trimming left V 6 bases short and J 2 bases short, with 5 bases between. CDR3 protein: CASSKTGANVLTF. CDR3 nucleotide sequence: TGTGCCAGCAGCAAAACTGGGGCCAACGTCCTGACTTTC.

CDR3 region: CSVSFQRILGSETQYF. Here the CDR3 DNA reads TGCAGTGTTAGTTTTCAACGGATTTTAGGTTCTGAGACCCAGTACTTC. V gene TRBV20-1 combines with J gene TRBJ2-5; D not resolved. Looked up from germline, CDR1 is DFQATT and CDR2 is SNEGSKA (reference sequence). Between the trimmed V and J ends, which lost 7 bases and 5 bases, there was a span of 26 bases. This CDR3 has 16 amino acids.

The rearrangement uses TRBV24-1 and TRBJ1-4, with D perhaps matching TRBD1 (5 bases). Germline V gene sequence: CDR1 KGHDR, CDR2 SFDVKD. V was shortened by 2 bases and J by 10 bases, with 22 bases between the two germline ends. The CDR3 has 17 residues. The CDR3 sequence is CATSDSRRTSGSGKLFF. CDR3 bases: TGTGCCACCAGTGATTCAAGACGGACAAGCGGTTCCGGAAAACTGTTTTTT.

This chain joins TRBV4-1 and TRBJ2-7; unclear D gene. The CDR3 contains 18 residues. V lost 0 bases to trimming and J lost 3 bases, with 21 bases between them. Germline lookup yields CDR1 MGHRA and CDR2 YSYEKL. DNA of the CDR3: TGCGCCAGCAGCCAAGATCGGGTGTTTAGGAATTCTTACTACGAGCAGTACTTC. Protein sequence: CASSQDRVFRNSYYEQYF.

The gene calls are TRBV28 and TRBJ2-7, with unresolved D. V lost 4 bases and J lost 4, with 5 bases in between. The germline gives CDR1 MDHEN, CDR2 SYDVKM. The CDR3 length is 11 residues. The CDR3 DNA follows: TGTGCCAGCAGTTGGAGATACGAGCAGTACTTC. Its translation is CASSWRYEQYF.

The CDR3 nucleotides are TGTGCCAGCAGCCCGGGACAGACAATCACAGATACGCAGTATTTT. It encodes CASSPGQTITDTQYF. This chain joins TRBV9 and TRBJ2-3; 7 bases line up with TRBD1. The V segment lost 4 bases and the J segment 2 bases; nucleotides outside the gene matches: 7. This CDR3 region has 15 residues. CDR1 is SGDLS, CDR2 YYNGEE, per germline.

The chain links TRBV2 to TRBJ2-1; D is undetermined. Trimming shortened V by 4 bases and J by 3 bases, and 10 bases separated the two germline ends. CDR3 size: 14 residues. The germline gives CDR1 SNHLY, CDR2 FYNNEI. The DNA for the CDR3 is TGTGCCAGCAGTGTTCACAGTGTCTACAATGAGCAGTTCTTC. Amino acids: CASSVHSVYNEQFF.

This clonotype has more than one count but fewer than ten. The rearrangement uses TRBV10-2 and TRBJ2-1; 10 bases line up with TRBD2. Germline V gene lookup returns CDR1 WSHSY and CDR2 SAAADI. CDR3 length equals 15 residues. V lost 6 bases and J lost 9; bases outside the gene matches: 11. In DNA form, the CDR3 reads TGCGCCAGCAGCCCACAGCGGGGGGGCTGGGGTGAGCAGTTCTTC. This sequence encodes CASSPQRGGWGEQFF.

The chain has TRBV12-3 or TRBV12-4 and TRBJ1-1; D unresolved. The CDR3 runs to 13 residues. V was clipped by 0 bases and J by 11 bases, with 13 bases between them. The CDR3 spells CASSLASGLSAFF. The CDR3 coding sequence is TGTGCCAGCAGTTTAGCCAGCGGGTTGTCGGCTTTCTTT.

The gene calls are TRBV5-5 and TRBJ2-1; tentative D call: TRBD1 (5 bases). The CDR3 is 15 amino acids. The germline CDR1 and CDR2 sequences are SGHKS and YYEKEE (reference sequence). V lost 5 bases and J 4 bases, leaving 16 bases between the germline ends. The DNA for the CDR3 is TGTGCCAGCAGTGACCCAGGGCGAGGTTACAATGAGCAGTTCTTC. Its translation is CASSDPGRGYNEQFF. Based on the CDR3 plus reference TRBV5-5 and TRBJ2-1, the full variable domain is DAGVTQSPTHLIKTRGQQVTLRCSPISGHKSVSWYQQVLGQGPQFIFQYYEKEERGRGNFPDRFSARQFPNYSSELNVNALLLGDSALYLCASSDPGRGYNEQFFGPGTRLTVL.

This clonotype was seen only a few times. The chain couples TRBV20-1 to TRBJ2-3, with TRBD2 identical over 12 bases. Germline V lookup: CDR1 DFQATT, CDR2 SNEGSKA (reference sequence). The V and J ends lost 6 bases and 0 bases, in that order; junction bases with no gene match: 7. The CDR3 is 16 amino acids. The chain's CDR3 is CSATRLAGDSTDTQYF. The CDR3, as DNA: TGCAGTGCGACCAGACTAGCGGGGGACAGCACAGATACGCAGTATTTT.

This rearrangement joins TRBV5-4 to TRBJ2-1; TRBD2 is a possible D gene (6 bases). This CDR3 spans 15 amino acids. V shed 0 bases and J shed 6 bases, with 13 bases lying between them. The V gene's germline CDR1 is SGHNT and CDR2 YYREEE (reference sequence). DNA for the CDR3: TGTGCCAGCAGCTTGGCCCCGGGGGATCTCAATGAGCAGTTCTTC. Amino acids: CASSLAPGDLNEQFF.